These 20 T cell receptor beta chains came from one sample sequenced in a study of T cell repertoires in cytomegalovirus infection. These receptors' targets are unknown. TCRdb re-called the reads with MiXCR, one entry per CDR3 protein. The sample lists around 360,000 distinct CDR3 sequences, about 34% occurring once. The sample in question was cultured PBMCs, obtained from culture after CMV antigen stimulation. Source of these receptors: a human donor in good health (CMV status not recorded). Some clones in this sample may be carry-over from other donors' samples.

The V call is TRBV4-1, the J call TRBJ2-7; no reliable D call. Germline V gives CDR1 MGHRA, CDR2 YSYEKL. V was trimmed by 1 base and J by 0 bases, leaving 16 bases between them. The length of the CDR3 is 17 residues. CDR3 in DNA: TGCGCCAGCAGCCAAGCGGTCCTCGCCTACGACTCCTACGAGCAGTACTTC. This sequence encodes CASSQAVLAYDSYEQYF.

The V and J genes are TRBV29-1 and TRBJ2-4; D is uncertain. There are 11 residues in the CDR3. V shed 7 bases and J shed 1 base, with 5 bases lying between them. Germline V gene data show CDR1 as SQVTM and CDR2 as ANQGSEA. CDR3 region: CSARAKNIQYF. In nucleotides, the CDR3 is TGCAGCGCCCGGGCCAAAAACATTCAGTACTTC.

The rearrangement uses TRBV12-3 or TRBV12-4 and TRBJ2-1; the D is unclear. The CDR3 runs to 11 residues. Trimming removed 1 base from V and 8 bases from J, with 3 bases in between. The chain's CDR3 is CASSLVHEQFF. Written as DNA, the CDR3 is TGTGCCAGCAGTTTAGTCCATGAGCAGTTCTTC.

V usage is TRBV20-1 and J usage is TRBJ2-3; 12 bases match TRBD2. With V trimmed by 3 bases and J by 4 bases, 23 bases remained unmatched. CDR3 length: 21 amino acids. Germline CDR1 is DFQATT and CDR2 is SNEGSKA (reference sequence). The CDR3 DNA reads TGCAGTGCTAGTGCCGCCCTGGGACTAGCGGGCGCGGAGTTGAAGGCAGATACGCAGTATTTT. Its protein product is CSASAALGLAGAELKADTQYF.

The V gene is TRBV6-6, the J gene TRBJ1-1; a weak D match, TRBD1 (6 bases). CDR1 and CDR2 (germline): MNHNY, SVGAGI (reference sequence). The CDR3 runs to 14 residues. V was pared by 10 bases and J by 0 bases, with 15 bases between. The CDR3 DNA follows: TGTGCCACCCTCCGGACAGTTTTGAACACTGAAGCTTTCTTT. Translating it yields CATLRTVLNTEAFF.

This chain uses TRBV6-5 with TRBJ2-3; D possibly corresponds to TRBD2 (5 bases). Germline V gene lookup returns CDR1 MNHEY and CDR2 SVGAGI. The length of the CDR3 is 15 residues. Trimming shortened V by 6 bases and J by 0 bases, and 13 bases separated the two germline ends. CDR3 coding DNA: TGTGCCAGCAGCCCGTGGGAGCCTAGCACAGATACGCAGTATTTT. Translation: CASSPWEPSTDTQYF.

V gene TRBV27 combines with J gene TRBJ2-3; weak D call: TRBD2 (5 bases). The CDR3 has 14 residues. V dropped 3 bases and J dropped 5 bases, with 12 bases sitting between them. Germline V CDR1 and CDR2: MNHEY, SMNVEV (reference sequence). CDR3: CASSFLSRGDTQYF. For the CDR3, the DNA is TGTGCCAGCAGTTTCCTATCCCGGGGAGATACGCAGTATTTT.

This clonotype was seen at least ten times. The genes are TRBV6-1 and TRBJ2-6, with 8 nucleotides matching TRBD1. Germline lookup yields CDR1 MNHNS and CDR2 SASEGT. CDR3 length: 17 amino acids. Trimming took 5 bases from V and 0 from J; bases not matched to a gene: 6. For the CDR3, the DNA is TGTGCCAGCAGTTTGACAGGGGTTAGCTCTGGGGCCAACGTCCTGACTTTC. This translates into CASSLTGVSSGANVLTF.

This clonotype was seen more than once but under ten times. The J gene is TRBJ1-1, the V gene TRBV7-8; D gene ambiguous. Trimming stripped 0 bases from V and 0 bases from J, with 8 bases between. This CDR3 spans 15 amino acids. The germline V gene has CDR1 SGHVS and CDR2 FQNEAQ. Here the CDR3 DNA reads TGTGCCAGCAGCTTAGCGCTCACAATGAACACTGAAGCTTTCTTT. Its translation is CASSLALTMNTEAFF.

This clonotype appeared many times. This sequence joins TRBV7-8 and TRBJ2-7; 10 bases agree with TRBD1. The V gene end was trimmed by 5 bases and the J gene end by 4 bases; junction bases not matched to a gene: 8. Germline CDR1 reads SGHVS; CDR2 reads FQNEAQ. The CDR3 runs to 15 residues. CDR3 sequence reads: CASSTRTGGFYEQYF. DNA of the CDR3: TGTGCCAGCAGCACCCGGACAGGGGGGTTTTACGAGCAGTACTTC. Variable domain in full (rest from reference TRBV7-8 and TRBJ2-7): GAGVSQSPRYKVAKRGQDVALRCDPISGHVSLFWYQQALGQGPEFLTYFQNEAQLDKSGLPSDRFFAERPEGSVSTLKIQRTQQEDSAVYLCASSTRTGGFYEQYFGPGTRLTVT.

The V call is TRBV27, the J call TRBJ1-6; a weak D match, TRBD1 (5 bases). There are 14 residues in the CDR3. Germline CDR1 MNHEY, CDR2 SMNVEV (reference sequence). V shed 6 bases and J shed 8 bases, with 14 bases lying between them. The CDR3 region is CASSRDSDYSPLHF. In DNA form, the CDR3 reads TGTGCCAGCAGCCGAGACAGCGATTATTCACCCCTCCACTTT.

The chain's CDR3 is CASSYRRQWDQPQHF. For the CDR3, the DNA is TGTGCCAGCAGTTACAGACGACAGTGGGATCAGCCCCAGCATTTT. The chain carries TRBV6-2 or TRBV6-3 and TRBJ1-5; TRBD1 is a possible D gene (5 bases). The V end was cut by 2 bases, the J end by 5 bases, with 13 bases between. CDR1 is MNHEY, CDR2 SVGEGT, per germline. The CDR3 runs to 15 residues.

This clonotype was detected many times. The chain combines TRBV7-2 with TRBJ2-5, with unresolved D. Per the germline V gene, CDR1 is SGHTA and CDR2 is FQGNSA. The V gene lost 5 bases and the J gene lost 5 bases, with 12 bases spanning the gap. The CDR3 is made up of 13 amino acids. CDR3 in amino acids: CASSKTVRETQYF. The CDR3 DNA sequence: TGTGCCAGCAGCAAAACAGTTAGGGAGACCCAGTACTTC. The whole variable domain, filled in from reference TRBV7-2 and TRBJ2-5, reads GAGVSQSPSNKVTEKGKDVELRCDPISGHTALYWYRQSLGQGLEFLIYFQGNSAPDKSGLPSDRFSAERTGGSVSTLTIQRTQQEDSAVYLCASSKTVRETQYFGPGTRLLVL.

The chain has TRBV12-3 or TRBV12-4 and TRBJ2-7; D is unclear. V was cut by 5 bases and J by 6 bases, with 23 bases left in between. The CDR3 is made up of 16 amino acids. The CDR3 loop is CASSTSAALGFGEQYF. In DNA form, the CDR3 reads TGTGCCAGCAGTACCTCCGCGGCGTTAGGATTCGGCGAGCAGTACTTC.

There are a few counts of this clonotype. The CDR3: CASSLLGGATTGELFF. The CDR3 DNA follows: TGTGCCAGCAGTTTATTGGGGGGAGCGACCACCGGGGAGCTGTTTTTT. The chain uses TRBV27 and TRBJ2-2, with D perhaps TRBD2 (6 bases). The V and J ends lost 1 base and 4 bases respectively, with 13 bases between them. Germline CDR1 is MNHEY and CDR2 is SMNVEV (reference sequence). The CDR3 loop spans 16 amino acids.

The CDR3 sequence is CASSHPDRSATNEKLFF. DNA for the CDR3: TGCGCCAGCAGCCACCCCGACAGGAGTGCAACTAATGAAAAACTGTTTTTT. V usage is TRBV4-1 and J usage is TRBJ1-4, with D possibly being TRBD1 (6 bases). Looked up from germline, CDR1 is MGHRA and CDR2 is YSYEKL. V was trimmed by 3 bases and J by 0 bases, leaving 14 bases between them. CDR3 length: 17 residues.

This chain uses TRBV7-2 with TRBJ2-7; perhaps TRBD1 as D (6 bases). The germline V gene has CDR1 SGHTA and CDR2 FQGNSA. This CDR3 has 14 residues. Between the trimmed V and J ends, which lost 1 base and 4 bases, there was a span of 11 bases. CDR3 sequence (DNA): TGTGCCAGCAGCTTAGTAGGGCAGGGGTACGAGCAGTACTTC. Translated: CASSLVGQGYEQYF.

The chain carries TRBV4-1 and TRBJ1-2; weak D call: TRBD1 (5 bases). The CDR3 runs 14 residues. Trimming removed 0 bases from V and 2 bases from J, with 7 bases in between. Germline values: CDR1 MGHRA, CDR2 YSYEKL. CDR3 DNA sequence: TGCGCCAGCAGCCAAGAGACAGAAAACTATGGCTACACCTTC. Translated: CASSQETENYGYTF.

The chain couples TRBV7-2 to TRBJ1-4, with 8 bases lining up with TRBD1. Trimming took 5 bases from V and 4 from J; bases not matched to a gene: 6. CDR3 length: 15 amino acids. Per germline, CDR1 SGHTA and CDR2 FQGNSA. The CDR3 here is CASSEGQVFNEKLFF. In nucleotides, the CDR3 is TGTGCCAGCAGCGAGGGACAGGTTTTTAATGAAAAACTGTTTTTT.

The chain employs TRBV19 and TRBJ2-5; a weak D match, TRBD2 (5 bases). Germline-derived CDR1 and CDR2 are LNHDA and SQIVND (reference sequence). The CDR3 is 12 residues long. The V gene lost 3 bases and the J gene lost 7 bases, with 9 bases spanning the gap. Here the CDR3 reads CASSIGSGTQYF. In DNA, the CDR3 is TGTGCCAGTAGTATCGGCAGCGGGACCCAGTACTTC.